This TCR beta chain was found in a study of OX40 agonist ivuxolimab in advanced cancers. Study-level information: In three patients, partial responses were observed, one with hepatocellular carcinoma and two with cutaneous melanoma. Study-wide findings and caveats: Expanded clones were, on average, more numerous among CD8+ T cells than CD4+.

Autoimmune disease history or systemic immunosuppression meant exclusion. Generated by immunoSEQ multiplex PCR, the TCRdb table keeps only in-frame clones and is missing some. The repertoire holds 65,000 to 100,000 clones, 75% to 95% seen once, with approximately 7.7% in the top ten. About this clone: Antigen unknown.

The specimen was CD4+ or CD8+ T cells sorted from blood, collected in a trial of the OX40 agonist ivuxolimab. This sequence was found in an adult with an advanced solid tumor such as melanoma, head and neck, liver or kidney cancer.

The CDR3 DNA reads TGTGCCAGCAGTGCCCGCCCCAGGACTAGCGGGATGGTCACAGATACGCAGTATTTT. It is translated as CASSARPRTSGMVTDTQYF. This chain links TRBV6-1 with TRBJ2-3, with 12 bases matching TRBD2. CDR1 MNHNS and CDR2 SASEGT come from the germline V gene. The CDR3 consists of 19 residues. V trimming: 4 bases; J trimming: 2 bases; junction bases outside the gene matches: 13.